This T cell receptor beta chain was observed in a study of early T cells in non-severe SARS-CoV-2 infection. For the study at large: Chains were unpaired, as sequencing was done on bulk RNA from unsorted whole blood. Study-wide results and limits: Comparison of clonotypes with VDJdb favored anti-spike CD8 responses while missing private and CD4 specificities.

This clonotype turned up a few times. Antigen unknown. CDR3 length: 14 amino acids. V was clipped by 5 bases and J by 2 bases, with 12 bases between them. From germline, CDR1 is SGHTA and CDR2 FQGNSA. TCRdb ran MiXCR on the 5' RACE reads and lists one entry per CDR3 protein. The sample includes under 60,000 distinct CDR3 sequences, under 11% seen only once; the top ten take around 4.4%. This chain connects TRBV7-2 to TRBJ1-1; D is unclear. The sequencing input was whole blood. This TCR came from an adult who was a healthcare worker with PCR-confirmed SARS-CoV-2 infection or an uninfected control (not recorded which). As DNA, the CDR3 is TGTGCCAGCAGCCGTTACGGAGGAAACACTGAAGCTTTCTTT. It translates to CASSRYGGNTEAFF.